These 13 T cell receptor beta chains were sequenced from one sample in a study of T cell changes during pregnancy in multiple sclerosis. The data were produced by immunoSEQ multiplex PCR, yet TCRdb's version contains in-frame clones alone and is incomplete. The sample contains tens of thousands of clones, 93% of which appear only once. The source material was peripheral blood, sampled in the second trimester of pregnancy. The receptor source for this set is a female donor with multiple sclerosis, enrolled in a pregnancy study.

This sequence joins TRBV2 and TRBJ1-5; no reliable D call. This CDR3 is 15 amino acids long. Between the trimmed V and J ends, which lost 3 bases and 0 bases, there was a span of 9 bases. Per germline, CDR1 SNHLY and CDR2 FYNNEI. CDR3 loop: CASSEERVSNQPQHF. The CDR3 DNA reads TGTGCCAGCAGTGAGGAGCGAGTTAGCAATCAGCCCCAGCATTTT.

The chain recombines TRBV5-4 with TRBJ2-2; D perhaps matches TRBD1 (5 bases). Looked up from germline, CDR1 is SGHNT and CDR2 is YYREEE (reference sequence). CDR3 length: 15 amino acids. V was clipped by 6 bases and J by 0 bases, with 12 bases between them. CDR3 DNA sequence: TGTGCCAGCAAAGTGTCAGGGACGAACACCGGGGAGCTGTTTTTT. Translation: CASKVSGTNTGELFF.

The V call is TRBV15, the J call TRBJ2-3, with 11 bases identical to TRBD1. The V gene end was trimmed by 3 bases and the J gene end by 4 bases; junction bases not matched to a gene: 6. The CDR3 is 16 residues long. CDR1 is LNHNV, CDR2 YYDKDF, per germline (reference sequence). The CDR3 sequence is CATSRFGQGASDTQYF. For the CDR3, the DNA is TGTGCCACCAGCAGGTTCGGACAGGGGGCGTCAGATACGCAGTATTTT.

V is TRBV28 and J is TRBJ2-2; 11 positions agree with TRBD2. This CDR3 contains 15 residues. The junction had 6 bases not matched to a gene; V was cut back by 5 bases and J by 7 bases. The germline V gene encodes CDR1 MDHEN and CDR2 SYDVKM. The CDR3: CASSASGRTSGELFF. The CDR3, as DNA: TGTGCCAGCAGTGCTAGCGGGAGGACCAGCGGGGAGCTGTTTTTT.

This rearrangement joins TRBV14 to TRBJ2-1, with TRBD2 matching 9 bases. The germline V gene has CDR1 SGHDN and CDR2 FVKESK. There are 17 residues in the CDR3. The ends lost 1 base at V and 4 bases at J; junction bases unmatched: 8. CDR3 protein: CASSQASSGVLYNEQFF. The CDR3 nucleotides read TGTGCCAGCAGCCAAGCGTCTAGCGGGGTTCTTTACAATGAGCAGTTCTTC.

V and J are TRBV19 and TRBJ2-7, with TRBD2 matching over 7 bases. J gave up 2 bases and V 1 base, and 11 bases lay outside the gene matches. The CDR3 contains 17 residues. CDR1 is LNHDA and CDR2 is SQIVND in the germline V gene (reference sequence). CDR3 amino acids: CASSIVGSWSGTYEQYF. The CDR3, as DNA: TGTGCCAGTAGTATAGTAGGAAGTTGGAGCGGGACCTACGAGCAGTACTTC.

J is TRBJ2-1 and V is TRBV4-1; 11 nucleotides align to TRBD2. The CDR3 is 17 residues long. Trimming removed 0 bases from V and 7 bases from J; junction bases left unmatched: 8. Germline V lookup: CDR1 MGHRA, CDR2 YSYEKL. CDR3 loop: CASSQEVGTSGMNEQFF. The CDR3 DNA is TGCGCCAGCAGCCAAGAAGTGGGGACTAGCGGTATGAATGAGCAGTTCTTC.

This clone occurred a few times. This chain uses TRBV27 with TRBJ1-1; TRBD1 matches at 7 bases. The trim removed 6 bases at V and 0 bases at J, leaving 7 bases unmatched. CDR1 is MNHEY, CDR2 SMNVEV, per germline (reference sequence). CDR3 length: 15 residues. The CDR3 here is CASRTPGQMNTEAFF. DNA for the CDR3: TGTGCCAGCAGGACCCCGGGACAGATGAACACTGAAGCTTTCTTT.

V is TRBV2 and J is TRBJ2-3, with 11 positions matching TRBD1. Germline V gene sequence: CDR1 SNHLY, CDR2 FYNNEI. V dropped 6 bases and J dropped 4; count of bases not matched to a gene: 3. The CDR3 contains 14 residues. For the CDR3, the DNA is TGTGCCAGCAGCCCGGGACAGGGGGCAGATACGCAGTATTTT. Translating it yields CASSPGQGADTQYF. Variable domain in full (rest from reference TRBV2 and TRBJ2-3): EPEVTQTPSHQVTQMGQEVILRCVPISNHLYFYWYRQILGQKVEFLVSFYNNEISEKSEIFDDQFSVERPDGSNFTLKIRSTKLEDSAMYFCASSPGQGADTQYFGPGTRLTVL.

The rearrangement links TRBV25-1 to TRBJ2-5; 12 bases agree with TRBD2. The CDR3 loop spans 16 amino acids. V lost 2 bases, J lost 3 bases, and 4 bases stayed unmatched. Germline CDR1 is MGHDK and CDR2 is SYGVNS. The DNA of the CDR3 is TGTGCCAGCAGTGAAGGGACTAGCGGGCGCAAAGAGACCCAGTACTTC. This codes for CASSEGTSGRKETQYF.

The chain joins TRBV4-1 to TRBJ1-3; a weak D match, TRBD1 (5 bases). The CDR3 is 15 residues long. Germline V CDR1 and CDR2: MGHRA, YSYEKL. Deletions cut 0 bases from V and 4 bases from J, with 10 bases between. CDR3 in DNA: TGCGCCAGCAGCCAAGATTCAGGGTCGGGAAACACCATATATTTT. This gives the protein CASSQDSGSGNTIYF.

This clone was recorded once. The rearrangement links TRBV27 to TRBJ1-5; D is perhaps TRBD1 (6 bases). CDR3 length equals 14 residues. Trimming pared 7 bases from V and 7 bases from J, leaving 17 bases between. Germline V gene lookup returns CDR1 MNHEY and CDR2 SMNVEV (reference sequence). The CDR3 spells CASTPSTGLQPQHF. CDR3 bases: TGTGCCAGCACCCCGTCAACAGGGCTACAGCCCCAGCATTTT.

This chain joins TRBV6-1 and TRBJ1-5, with D maybe TRBD1 (5 bases). Germline CDR1 MNHNS, CDR2 SASEGT. V was shortened by 7 bases and J by 3 bases, with 10 bases between the two germline ends. CDR3 length: 13 amino acids. Here the CDR3 reads CASNRQYNQPQHF. In nucleotides, the CDR3 is TGTGCCAGCAATAGACAGTACAATCAGCCCCAGCATTTT.